This TCR beta chain was sequenced during a study of cytomegalovirus exposure and HLA in healthy donors. This CDR3 region has 13 residues. Germline lookup yields CDR1 MNHEY and CDR2 SMNVEV (reference sequence). V was trimmed by 5 bases and J by 0 bases, leaving 7 bases between them. Primers for the PCR totalled 60 Vbeta and 13 Jbeta. Generated by immunoSEQ multiplex PCR, the TCRdb table keeps only in-frame clones and is missing some. The sample lists 91,000 or so clones, 70% to 85% occurring once. Points on this clone: Its antigen remains unidentified.

Findings and caveats of the study: Per a prior analysis, the majority of TCR beta V segments were productive roughly 90% or roughly 30% of the time. Cytomegalovirus-associated TCR beta chains were listed, numbering some 180. Indistinguishable V segments such as TRBV6-2 and TRBV6-3 were excluded. In vitro confirmation showed a few CMV-associated chains to be CMV antigen specific.

This chain joins TRBV27 and TRBJ1-2; D is ambiguous. The sequenced material came from PBMCs. The sequence came from a man aged 25 to 40 in good health and CMV-seropositive. The CDR3 spells CASSPHSNYGYTF. The CDR3, as DNA: TGTGCCAGCAGTCCGCACTCTAACTATGGCTACACCTTC.